The rows below give T cell receptor beta chains drawn from one sample of a study of T-cell reconstitution after alpha-beta-depleted transplantation in children. TCRdb analysed the PCR reads with MiXCR anew, one entry per CDR3 protein. The sample holds 550,000 to 600,000 distinct CDR3 sequences; roughly 23% are singletons and the top ten take less than 15%. The material was PBMCs, mostly from graft donor cells, obtained 360 days after TCRalphabeta/CD19-depleted stem cell transplant. The receptors stem from a boy under two years old who had a stem cell transplant for acute myeloid leukemia, so the T cells may come from the graft donor. The CDR3 runs from the conserved cysteine through the conserved F or W. The D gene is left open where the match is weak. Size tells how often a clone was seen (once, few, many) or the class of an expanded clone, and some rows leave it out.

TRBJ1-1	TRBV6-1	TRBD1	-	CASRSRDRGRNTEAFF	TGTGCCAGCAGATCCAGGGACAGGGGGCGGAACACTGAAGCTTTCTTT
TRBJ2-3	TRBV6-1	TRBD1	-	CASRPLDRVTDTQYF	TGTGCCAGCAGACCCCTGGACAGGGTCACAGATACGCAGTATTTT
TRBJ2-7	TRBV20-1	TRBD2	-	CSAGGGSYEQYF	TGCAGTGCCGGGGGGGGCTCCTACGAGCAGTACTTC
TRBJ2-7	TRBV4-3	TRBD1	many	CASTLDRGDEQYF	TGCGCCAGCACCCTAGACAGGGGCGACGAGCAGTACTTC
TRBJ1-1	TRBV6-5	-	-	CASSYSGVATEAFF	TGTGCCAGCAGTTACTCGGGGGTGGCAACTGAAGCTTTCTTT
TRBJ2-5	TRBV7-9	-	-	CATAGTNNQETQYF	TGTGCTACAGCCGGAACTAACAACCAAGAGACCCAGTACTTC
TRBJ1-1	TRBV10-3	-	-	CAIRGMDSYRYAFF	TGTGCCATCCGCGGGATGGACAGCTATCGGTATGCTTTCTTT
TRBJ2-7	TRBV11-2	-	many	CASSLSNDYEQYF	TGTGCCAGCAGCTTAAGCAACGACTACGAGCAGTACTTC
TRBJ2-3	TRBV7-2	TRBD2	few	CASRPSGLLLGTDTQYF	TGTGCCAGCAGGCCTAGCGGGCTCCTCTTAGGGACAGATACGCAGTATTTT
TRBJ2-2	TRBV24-1	-	-	CATAETNTGELFF	TGTGCCACCGCTGAAACGAACACCGGGGAGCTGTTTTTT
TRBJ1-2	TRBV6-5	-	few	CASSYVGGYGYTF	TGTGCCAGCAGTTACGTAGGGGGCTATGGCTACACCTTC
TRBJ2-2	TRBV20-1	TRBD2	few	CSARGGGSLTGELFF	TGCAGTGCTAGAGGCGGGGGGTCGCTCACCGGGGAGCTGTTTTTT
TRBJ2-1	TRBV24-1	TRBD1	-	CATSDVPRGGSGLHNEQFF	TGTGCCACCAGTGACGTGCCGAGAGGGGGCTCCGGACTCCACAATGAGCAGTTCTTC
TRBJ2-4	TRBV10-3	TRBD2	-	CAISESAGGPAKNIQYF	TGTGCCATCAGTGAGTCTGCGGGGGGCCCTGCCAAAAACATTCAGTACTTC
TRBJ1-2	TRBV29-1	-	many	CSVIQGGGYTF	TGCAGCGTTATCCAGGGAGGGGGCTACACCTTC
TRBJ1-2	TRBV3-1	TRBD1	many	CASSQDLGQAGYGYTF	TGTGCCAGCAGCCAAGACCTGGGACAGGCCGGCTATGGCTACACCTTC
TRBJ2-7	TRBV2	TRBD1	-	CASSEWGQGDEQYF	TGTGCCAGCAGTGAATGGGGACAGGGCGACGAGCAGTACTTC
TRBJ1-1	TRBV12-3/TRBV12-4	-	many	CASSFLGTEAFF	TGTGCCAGCAGTTTTCTGGGAACTGAAGCTTTCTTT
TRBJ2-5	TRBV18	-	-	CASSREQFQETQYF	TGTGCCAGCTCAAGAGAACAGTTTCAAGAGACCCAGTACTTC
TRBJ2-3	TRBV4-2	-	few	CASSQDSPLSTDTQYF	TGTGCCAGCAGCCAAGATTCCCCCCTTAGCACAGATACGCAGTATTTT
TRBJ2-4	TRBV12-3/TRBV12-4	TRBD2	few	CASSPRLAGVPSKNIQYF	TGTGCCAGCAGTCCCCGACTAGCGGGGGTCCCTTCCAAAAACATTCAGTACTTC
TRBJ2-1	TRBV7-9	TRBD1	-	CASSPRDRDANEQFF	TGTGCCAGCAGCCCCCGGGACAGGGATGCTAATGAGCAGTTCTTC
TRBJ2-3	TRBV9	TRBD2	-	CASSVGAGGNTDTQYF	TGTGCCAGCAGCGTAGGAGCGGGGGGAAACACAGATACGCAGTATTTT
TRBJ2-2	TRBV4-3	TRBD2	-	CPGRASGVFGELFF	TGCCCTGGGCGGGCTAGCGGGGTTTTCGGGGAGCTGTTTTTT
TRBJ1-2	TRBV6-6	-	-	CASSYQGIYGYTF	TGTGCCAGCAGTTACCAGGGTATCTATGGCTACACCTTC
TRBJ2-3	TRBV6-1	TRBD1	few	CASSTSGTGEDTQYF	TGTGCCAGCAGTACCTCCGGGACAGGGGAAGATACGCAGTATTTT
TRBJ1-1	TRBV20-1	TRBD1	many	CSARSPGTGGKHTEAFF	TGCAGTGCTAGATCACCCGGGACAGGGGGCAAGCACACTGAAGCTTTCTTT
TRBJ2-1	TRBV20-1	TRBD2	many	CSAQTSGGAPSSYNEQFF	TGCAGTGCACAAACTAGCGGGGGGGCTCCCAGCTCCTACAATGAGCAGTTCTTC
TRBJ2-3	TRBV12-3/TRBV12-4	-	-	CASTSGADTQYF	TGTGCCAGCACCTCAGGAGCAGATACGCAGTATTTT
TRBJ1-1	TRBV4-1	-	-	CASSQGTREGTEAFF	TGCGCCAGCAGCCAAGGGACCAGAGAGGGGACTGAAGCTTTCTTT
TRBJ2-1	TRBV5-6	-	few	CASTPQGWTYNEQFF	TGTGCCAGCACCCCGCAGGGGTGGACCTACAATGAGCAGTTCTTC
TRBJ2-5	TRBV6-1	-	-	CASSNTRVGQETQYF	TGTGCCAGCAGCAACACCCGGGTGGGCCAAGAGACCCAGTACTTC
TRBJ2-1	TRBV5-1	-	-	CASSLEVGPLSEQFF	TGCGCCAGCAGCTTGGAGGTAGGGCCTTTGAGTGAGCAGTTCTTC
TRBJ2-7	TRBV6-5	TRBD2	-	CASRLAGGLHYEQYF	TGTGCCAGCAGGTTAGCGGGGGGCCTCCACTACGAGCAGTACTTC
TRBJ2-3	TRBV14	-	-	CASSQGPRVSFTDTQYF	TGTGCCAGCAGCCAAGGTCCCCGAGTTTCCTTCACAGATACGCAGTATTTT
TRBJ1-5	TRBV6-5	-	few	CASSYSGGPPEPQHF	TGTGCCAGCAGTTACTCGGGTGGGCCCCCGGAGCCCCAGCATTTT
TRBJ2-7	TRBV7-7	-	few	CASSFERGAYEQYF	TGTGCCAGCAGCTTTGAGAGGGGTGCCTACGAGCAGTACTTC
TRBJ2-5	TRBV20-1	TRBD2	few	CSARVPPGLARLRETQYF	TGCAGTGCTAGAGTACCCCCGGGACTAGCCCGTCTCCGAGAGACCCAGTACTTC
TRBJ1-1	TRBV5-1	-	many	CASSLGGMNTEAFF	TGTGCCAGCAGTTTGGGGGGAATGAACACTGAAGCTTTCTTT
TRBJ2-5	TRBV30	-	-	CAWSATGTPEKETQYF	TGTGCCTGGAGTGCAACCGGGACACCAGAAAAAGAGACCCAGTACTTC
TRBJ2-4	TRBV20-1	TRBD1	-	CSARGDSPKGQYF	TGCAGTGCTAGAGGGGACAGTCCCAAGGGTCAGTACTTC
TRBJ1-2	TRBV20-1	-	few	CSARGERGYTF	TGCAGTGCTAGGGGGGAGCGTGGCTACACCTTC
TRBJ1-2	TRBV18	-	many	CASSPGREYYGYTF	TGTGCCAGCTCACCAGGGAGAGAATACTATGGCTACACCTTC
TRBJ2-1	TRBV25-1	-	-	CAIQGISYNEQFF	TGTGCCATCCAGGGAATTTCCTACAATGAGCAGTTCTTC
TRBJ1-3	TRBV12-3/TRBV12-4	TRBD1	many	CASSLGTGGSGNTIYF	TGTGCCAGCAGTTTAGGGACAGGGGGGTCTGGAAACACCATATATTTT
TRBJ2-1	TRBV6-1	-	few	CASSPRGAYSYNEQFF	TGTGCCAGCAGTCCCCGGGGGGCTTACTCCTACAATGAGCAGTTCTTC
TRBJ2-7	TRBV6-5	-	many	CASRDFLQQYF	TGTGCCAGCAGGGATTTCCTGCAGCAGTACTTC
TRBJ2-3	TRBV12-3/TRBV12-4	TRBD1	many	CASSLEVWGQGVRDTQYF	TGTGCCAGCAGTTTAGAGGTTTGGGGACAGGGGGTGAGAGATACGCAGTATTTT
TRBJ1-4	TRBV20-1	TRBD1	once	CSPSGTANEKLFF	TGCAGTCCTTCCGGGACAGCGAATGAAAAACTGTTTTTT
TRBJ2-3	TRBV20-1	-	few	CSARDPSSTDTQYF	TGCAGTGCTAGAGACCCATCTAGCACAGATACGCAGTATTTT
TRBJ2-5	TRBV18	-	-	CASSPQEKQETQYF	TGTGCCAGCTCACCCCAGGAGAAGCAAGAGACCCAGTACTTC
TRBJ2-4	TRBV18	-	few	CASSRQSNIQYF	TGTGCCAGCTCACGACAGTCAAACATTCAGTACTTC
TRBJ2-3	TRBV6-1	TRBD2	-	CASQAGASTDTQYF	TGTGCCAGCCAAGCGGGGGCCAGCACAGATACGCAGTATTTT
TRBJ1-1	TRBV15	-	once	CATSRQQSSENTEAFF	TGTGCCACCAGCAGACAACAGAGTAGTGAGAACACTGAAGCTTTCTTT
TRBJ1-2	TRBV28	-	-	CASSLDVDRIYGYTF	TGTGCCAGCAGTTTGGATGTTGACAGAATCTATGGCTACACCTTC
TRBJ2-1	TRBV6-2/TRBV6-3	TRBD2	-	CASRPLAGENNEQFF	TGTGCCAGCAGACCTCTAGCGGGGGAGAACAATGAGCAGTTCTTC
TRBJ1-6	TRBV12-3/TRBV12-4	-	many	CASSQAARSPLHF	TGTGCCAGCAGTCAAGCGGCCCGTTCACCCCTCCACTTT
TRBJ1-4	TRBV6-1	TRBD1	-	CASSPTGEMNEKLFF	TGTGCCAGCAGTCCCACAGGGGAGATGAATGAAAAACTGTTTTTT
TRBJ2-5	TRBV12-3/TRBV12-4	TRBD2	-	CASTPGTIETQYF	TGTGCCAGCACCCCCGGGACTATTGAGACCCAGTACTTC
TRBJ1-4	TRBV7-9	-	few	CASSPSTRGGEKLFF	TGTGCCAGCAGTCCCTCGACCCGAGGTGGTGAAAAACTGTTTTTT